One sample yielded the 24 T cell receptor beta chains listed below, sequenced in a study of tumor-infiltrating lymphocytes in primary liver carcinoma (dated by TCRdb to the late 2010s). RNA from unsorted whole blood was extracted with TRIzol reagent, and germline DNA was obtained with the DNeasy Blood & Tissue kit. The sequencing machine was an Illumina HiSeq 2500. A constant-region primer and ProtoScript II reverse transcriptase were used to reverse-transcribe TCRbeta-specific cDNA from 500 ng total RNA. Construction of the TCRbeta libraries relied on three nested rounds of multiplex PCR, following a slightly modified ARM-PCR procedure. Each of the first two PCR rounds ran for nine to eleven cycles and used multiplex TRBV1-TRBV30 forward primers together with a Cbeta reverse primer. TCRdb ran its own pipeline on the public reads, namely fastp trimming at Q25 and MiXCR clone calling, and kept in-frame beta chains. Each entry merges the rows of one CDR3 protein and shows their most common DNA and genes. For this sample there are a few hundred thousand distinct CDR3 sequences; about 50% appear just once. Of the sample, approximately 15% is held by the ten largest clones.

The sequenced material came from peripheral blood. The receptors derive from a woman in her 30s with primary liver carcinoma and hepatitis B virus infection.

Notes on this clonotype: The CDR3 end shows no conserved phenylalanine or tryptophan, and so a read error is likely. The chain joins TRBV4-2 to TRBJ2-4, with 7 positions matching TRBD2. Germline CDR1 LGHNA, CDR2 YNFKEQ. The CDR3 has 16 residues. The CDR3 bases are TGTGCCAGCAGCCAAGCTCCAGCGGGATCCAAAAGCATTCAGTACTTG. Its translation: CASSQAPAGSKSIQYL.

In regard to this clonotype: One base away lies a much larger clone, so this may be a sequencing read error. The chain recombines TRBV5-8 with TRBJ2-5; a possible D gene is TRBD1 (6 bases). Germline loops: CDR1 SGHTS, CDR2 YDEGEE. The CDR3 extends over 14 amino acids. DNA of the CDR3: TGTGCCAGCGCCCAAGGGGGAGTACCAGAGGCCCAGTACTTC. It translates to CASAQGGVPEAQYF.

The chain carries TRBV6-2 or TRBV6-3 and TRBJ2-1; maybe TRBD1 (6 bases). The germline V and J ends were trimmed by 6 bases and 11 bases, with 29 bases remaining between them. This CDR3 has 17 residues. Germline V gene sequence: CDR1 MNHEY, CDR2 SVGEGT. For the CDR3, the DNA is TGTGCCAGCAGGAGAGGACAGTTTGCGGAGACCACCCCTAAGCAGTTCTTC. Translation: CASRRGQFAETTPKQFF.

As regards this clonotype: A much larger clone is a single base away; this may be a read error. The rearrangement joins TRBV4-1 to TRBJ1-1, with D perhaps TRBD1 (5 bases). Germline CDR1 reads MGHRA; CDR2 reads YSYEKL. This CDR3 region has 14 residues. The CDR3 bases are TGCGCCAGCAGCCCCGGGCCAAGGGGACCTGAAGCTTTATTT. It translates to CASSPGPRGPEALF.

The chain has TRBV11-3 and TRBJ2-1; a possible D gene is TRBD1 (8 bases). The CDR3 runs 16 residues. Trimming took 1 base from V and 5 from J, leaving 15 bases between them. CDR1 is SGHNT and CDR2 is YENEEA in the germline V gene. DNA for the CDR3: TGTGCCAGCAGCTTAGGGCAGGGGGCGGGGGACAATGAGCAGTTCTTC. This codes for CASSLGQGAGDNEQFF.

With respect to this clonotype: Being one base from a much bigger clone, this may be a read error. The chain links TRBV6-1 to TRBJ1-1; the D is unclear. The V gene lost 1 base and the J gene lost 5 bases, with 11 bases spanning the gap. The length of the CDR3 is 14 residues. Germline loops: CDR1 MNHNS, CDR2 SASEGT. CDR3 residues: CASSEVRVATEAFF. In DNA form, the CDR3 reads TGTGCCAGCAGTGAAGTAAGGGTTGCAACTGAAGCTTTCTTT.

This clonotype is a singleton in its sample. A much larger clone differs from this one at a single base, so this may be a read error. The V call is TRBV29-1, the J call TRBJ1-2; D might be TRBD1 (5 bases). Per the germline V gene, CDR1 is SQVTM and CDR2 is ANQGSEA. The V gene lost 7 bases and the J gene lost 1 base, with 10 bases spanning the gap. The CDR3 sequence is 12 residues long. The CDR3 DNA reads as TGCAGCGCAGATGACAGTAACTATGGCTACACCTTC. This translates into CSADDSNYGYTF.

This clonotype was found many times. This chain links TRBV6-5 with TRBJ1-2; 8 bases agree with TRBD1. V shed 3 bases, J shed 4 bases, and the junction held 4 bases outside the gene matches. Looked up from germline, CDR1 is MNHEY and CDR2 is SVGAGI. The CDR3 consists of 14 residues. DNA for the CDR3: TGTGCCAGCAGTTATCGGACAGGGCTCTATGGCTACACCTTC. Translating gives CASSYRTGLYGYTF.

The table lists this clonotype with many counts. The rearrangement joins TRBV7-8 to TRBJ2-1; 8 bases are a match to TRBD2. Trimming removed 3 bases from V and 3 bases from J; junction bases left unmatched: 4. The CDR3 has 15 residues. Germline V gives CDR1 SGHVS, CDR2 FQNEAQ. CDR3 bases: TGTGCCAGCAGCTTGACCGGGACTAGCTACAATGAGCAGTTCTTC. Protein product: CASSLTGTSYNEQFF.

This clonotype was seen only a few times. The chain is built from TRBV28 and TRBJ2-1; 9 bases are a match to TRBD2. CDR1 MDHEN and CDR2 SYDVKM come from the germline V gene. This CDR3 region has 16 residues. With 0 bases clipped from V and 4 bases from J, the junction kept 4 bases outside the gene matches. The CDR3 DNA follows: TGTGCCAGCAGTTTATGGGGGCTAGCGGGGTACAATGAGCAGTTCTTC. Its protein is CASSLWGLAGYNEQFF.

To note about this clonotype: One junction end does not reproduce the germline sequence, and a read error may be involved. CDR3 sequence reads: CVSSRGTSGNSYEQYF. For the CDR3, the DNA is TGTGTCAGCAGCCGCGGGACTAGCGGGAACTCCTACGAGCAGTACTTC. The rearrangement uses TRBV4-2 and TRBJ2-7, with 13 bases fitting TRBD2. The CDR3 totals 16 residues. Germline V gene lookup returns CDR1 LGHNA and CDR2 YNFKEQ.

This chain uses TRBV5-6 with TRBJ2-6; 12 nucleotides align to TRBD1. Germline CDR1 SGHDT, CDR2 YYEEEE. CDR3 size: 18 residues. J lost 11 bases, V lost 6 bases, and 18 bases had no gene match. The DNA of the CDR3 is TGTGCCAGCAATCACCGGGACAGGGGGCGCGGTGGTTCCCACGTCCTGACTTTC. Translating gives CASNHRDRGRGGSHVLTF. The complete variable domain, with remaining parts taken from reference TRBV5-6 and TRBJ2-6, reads DAGVTQSPTHLIKTRGQQVTLRCSPKSGHDTVSWYQQALGQGPQFIFQYYEEEERQRGNFPDRFSGHQFPNYSSELNVNALLLGDSALYLCASNHRDRGRGGSHVLTFGAGSRLTVL.

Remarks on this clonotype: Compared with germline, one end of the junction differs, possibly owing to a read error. The CDR3 is CASRRGGTETQYF. CDR3 sequence (DNA): TGTGCCAGCAGAAGGGGGGGCACAGAAACGCAGTATTTT. The gene calls are TRBV6-5 and TRBJ2-3; perhaps TRBD2 as D (7 bases). The length of the CDR3 is 13 residues. Germline V gene data show CDR1 as MNHEY and CDR2 as SVGAGI.

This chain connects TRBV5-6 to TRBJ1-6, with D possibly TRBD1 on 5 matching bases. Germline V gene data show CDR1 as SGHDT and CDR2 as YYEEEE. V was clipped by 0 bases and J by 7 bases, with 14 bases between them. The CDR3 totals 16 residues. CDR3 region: CASSLERQGENSPLHF. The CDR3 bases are TGTGCCAGCAGCTTGGAGCGGCAGGGCGAAAATTCACCCCTCCACTTT.

The CDR3 sequence is CASSTIAVGFSDTQYF. The CDR3 region has the DNA TGTGCCAGCAGCACAATAGCGGTAGGTTTTTCCGATACGCAGTATTTT. J is TRBJ2-3 and V is TRBV5-4, with D tentatively TRBD2 (6 bases). The CDR3 consists of 16 residues. Germline CDR1 SGHNT, CDR2 YYREEE (reference sequence). V lost 4 bases and J 6 bases, leaving 21 bases between the germline ends.

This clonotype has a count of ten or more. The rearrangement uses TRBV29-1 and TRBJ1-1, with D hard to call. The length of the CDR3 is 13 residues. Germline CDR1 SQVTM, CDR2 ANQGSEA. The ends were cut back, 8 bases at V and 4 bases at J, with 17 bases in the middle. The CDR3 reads CSSLGGSGTEAFF. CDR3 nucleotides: TGCAGCTCTCTGGGCGGGAGTGGCACTGAAGCTTTCTTT.

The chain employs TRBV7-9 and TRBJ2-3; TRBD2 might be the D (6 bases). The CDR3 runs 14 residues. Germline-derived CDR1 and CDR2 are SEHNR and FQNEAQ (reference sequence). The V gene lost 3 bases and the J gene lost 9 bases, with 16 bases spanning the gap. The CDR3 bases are TGTGCCAGCAGCTTTCTGCATAGCGGCAGCACGCAGTATTTT. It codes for CASSFLHSGSTQYF.

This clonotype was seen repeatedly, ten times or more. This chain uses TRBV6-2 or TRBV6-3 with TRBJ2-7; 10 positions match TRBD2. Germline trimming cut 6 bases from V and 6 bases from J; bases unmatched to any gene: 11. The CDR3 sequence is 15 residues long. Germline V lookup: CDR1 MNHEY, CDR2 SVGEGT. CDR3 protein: CASSSQTSGFREQYF. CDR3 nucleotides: TGTGCCAGCAGCTCCCAGACTAGCGGGTTTCGCGAGCAGTACTTC.

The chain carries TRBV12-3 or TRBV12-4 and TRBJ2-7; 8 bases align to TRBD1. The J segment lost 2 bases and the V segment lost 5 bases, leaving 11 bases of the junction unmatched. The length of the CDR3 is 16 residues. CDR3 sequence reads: CASSRSGRGPPYEQYF. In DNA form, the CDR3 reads TGTGCCAGCAGTCGGTCGGGCAGGGGGCCTCCCTACGAGCAGTACTTC.

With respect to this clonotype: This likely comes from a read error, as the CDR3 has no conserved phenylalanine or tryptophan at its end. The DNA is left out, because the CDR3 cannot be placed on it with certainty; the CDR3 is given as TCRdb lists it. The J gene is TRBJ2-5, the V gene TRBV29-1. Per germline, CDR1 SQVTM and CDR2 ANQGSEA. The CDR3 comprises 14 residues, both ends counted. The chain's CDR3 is CSVERQDLQETLYY.

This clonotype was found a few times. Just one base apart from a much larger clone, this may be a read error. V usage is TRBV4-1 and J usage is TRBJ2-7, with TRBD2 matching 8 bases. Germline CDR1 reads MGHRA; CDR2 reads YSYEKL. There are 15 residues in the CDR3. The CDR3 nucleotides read TGCGCCAACAGCCAAGTGGCTAGCGGGTCCTACGAGCAGTACTTC. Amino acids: CANSQVASGSYEQYF.

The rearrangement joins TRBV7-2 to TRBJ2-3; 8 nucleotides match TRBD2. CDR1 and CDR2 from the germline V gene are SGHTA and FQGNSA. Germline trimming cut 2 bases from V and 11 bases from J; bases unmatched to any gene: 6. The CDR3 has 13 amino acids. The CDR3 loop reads CASSLPPAGEQYF. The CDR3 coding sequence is TGTGCCAGCAGCTTACCGCCAGCGGGAGAGCAGTATTTT.

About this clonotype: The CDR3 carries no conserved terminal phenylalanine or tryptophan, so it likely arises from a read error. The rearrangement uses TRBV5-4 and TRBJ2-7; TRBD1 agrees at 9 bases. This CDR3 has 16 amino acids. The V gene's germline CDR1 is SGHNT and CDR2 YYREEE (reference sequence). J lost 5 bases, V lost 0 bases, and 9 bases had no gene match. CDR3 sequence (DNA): TGTGCCAGCAGCTTGGGGCAAACAGGGGGCCAGAACGAGCAGTACATC. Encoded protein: CASSLGQTGGQNEQYI.

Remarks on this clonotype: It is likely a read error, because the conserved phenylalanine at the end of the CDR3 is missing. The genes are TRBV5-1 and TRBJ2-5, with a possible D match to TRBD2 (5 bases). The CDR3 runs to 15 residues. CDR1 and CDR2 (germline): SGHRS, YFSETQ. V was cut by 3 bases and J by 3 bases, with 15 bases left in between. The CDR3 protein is CASSWGPGFEETQYV. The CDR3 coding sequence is TGCGCCAGCAGCTGGGGTCCGGGATTTGAAGAGACCCAGTACGTC.